These 32 T cell receptor beta chains were sequenced from one sample in a study of blood T cell repertoires in COVID-19. Data came from immunoSEQ multiplex PCR; TCRdb stores just in-frame clones and leaves some out. The table records 270,000 or so clones, 82% of them present only once. Input material: peripheral blood. All receptors come from a woman in her late teens or twenties with acute or convalescent COVID-19.

The J gene is TRBJ2-1, the V gene TRBV5-4, with D maybe TRBD2 (6 bases). Germline V gene lookup returns CDR1 SGHNT and CDR2 YYREEE (reference sequence). The CDR3 totals 15 residues. V dropped 5 bases and J dropped 7 bases, with 19 bases sitting between them. The CDR3, as DNA: TGTGCCAGCAGAGGGGACTTATTAGGGGAAAATGAGCAGTTCTTC. This codes for CASRGDLLGENEQFF. Supplemented by reference TRBV5-4 and TRBJ2-1, the full variable domain reads ETGVTQSPTHLIKTRGQQVTLRCSSQSGHNTVSWYQQALGQGPQFIFQYYREEENGRGNFPPRFSGLQFPNYSSELNVNALELDDSALYLCASRGDLLGENEQFFGPGTRLTVL.

The chain has TRBV25-1 and TRBJ2-5, with 7 bases identical to TRBD1. The CDR3 covers 14 residues. Unmatched junction bases numbered 6, after V lost 6 bases and J lost 2 bases. Per the germline V gene, CDR1 is MGHDK and CDR2 is SYGVNS. CDR3 loop: CASSPRTGQETQYF. CDR3 sequence (DNA): TGTGCCAGCAGCCCACGGACAGGTCAAGAGACCCAGTACTTC.

The J gene is TRBJ1-6, the V gene TRBV25-1, with TRBD1 identical over 9 bases. With 6 bases clipped from V and 6 bases from J, the junction kept 6 bases outside the gene matches. This CDR3 has 15 amino acids. Germline V gene sequence: CDR1 MGHDK, CDR2 SYGVNS. The CDR3 DNA reads TGTGCCAGCAGCGCACAGGGGGCTTCTAATTCACCCCTCCACTTT. Protein: CASSAQGASNSPLHF.

This chain uses TRBV28 with TRBJ1-2, with D possibly matching TRBD1 (6 bases). V dropped 6 bases and J dropped 5 bases, with 13 bases sitting between them. In germline, CDR1 is MDHEN, CDR2 SYDVKM. This CDR3 comprises 13 residues. The CDR3 loop reads CASSGQKPYGYTF. DNA for the CDR3: TGTGCCAGCAGCGGACAGAAACCATATGGCTACACCTTC.

This clone occurred a few times. The chain combines TRBV4-2 with TRBJ1-2; D is unclear. Trimming took off 1 base at V and 4 bases at J, with 13 bases between the two ends. The length of the CDR3 is 15 residues. Looked up from germline, CDR1 is LGHNA and CDR2 is YNFKEQ. The CDR3 reads CASSQAREVVYGYTF. The CDR3 nucleotides are TGTGCCAGCAGCCAAGCCCGAGAAGTCGTCTATGGCTACACCTTC.

This chain joins TRBV28 and TRBJ1-4, with 9 bases aligning to TRBD1. V was clipped by 2 bases and J by 7 bases; unmatched bases: 8. The CDR3 spans 16 residues. Germline lookup yields CDR1 MDHEN and CDR2 SYDVKM. The CDR3 DNA reads TGTGCCAGCAGTTTAACCGCGGGACAGGGTCGTGAAAAACTGTTTTTT. It translates to CASSLTAGQGREKLFF.

The chain links TRBV6-5 to TRBJ1-2; the match to TRBD1 covers 9 bases. Germline CDR1 is MNHEY and CDR2 is SVGAGI. The length of the CDR3 is 16 residues. The junction had 7 bases not matched to a gene; V was cut back by 2 bases and J by 3 bases. CDR3 sequence reads: CASSYQGTGLDYGYTF. The CDR3 DNA reads as TGTGCCAGCAGTTACCAAGGGACAGGGCTTGACTATGGCTACACCTTC.

The V and J genes are TRBV7-3 and TRBJ2-1; D remains ambiguous. The CDR3 is 15 residues long. From germline, CDR1 is SGHTA and CDR2 FQGTGA. Between the trimmed V and J ends, which lost 2 bases and 3 bases, there was a span of 11 bases. CDR3 sequence: CASSLFASRYNEQFF. CDR3 coding DNA: TGTGCCAGCAGCTTATTTGCTAGTCGCTACAATGAGCAGTTCTTC. The complete variable domain, with remaining parts taken from reference TRBV7-3 and TRBJ2-1, reads GAGVSQTPSNKVTEKGKYVELRCDPISGHTALYWYRQSLGQGPEFLIYFQGTGAADDSGLPNDRFFAVRPEGSVSTLKIQRTERGDSAVYLCASSLFASRYNEQFFGPGTRLTVL.

This clone was recorded once. The chain uses TRBV6-5 and TRBJ1-3; maybe TRBD1 (6 bases). Germline V gene sequence: CDR1 MNHEY, CDR2 SVGAGI. The CDR3 has 15 residues. Trimming left V 2 bases short and J 0 bases short, with 8 bases between. CDR3 DNA sequence: TGTGCCAGCAGTTACGACAGGAACTCTGGAAACACCATATATTTT. Amino acid sequence: CASSYDRNSGNTIYF.

The chain joins TRBV18 to TRBJ2-3; maybe TRBD2 (6 bases). This CDR3 region has 15 residues. Trimming pared 3 bases from V and 0 bases from J, leaving 10 bases between. Looked up from germline, CDR1 is KGHSH and CDR2 is LQKENI. CDR3 nucleotide sequence: TGTGCCAGCTCACCCGGACTACCTAGCACAGATACGCAGTATTTT. Translated: CASSPGLPSTDTQYF.

The chain is built from TRBV28 and TRBJ2-4; a weak D match, TRBD1 (5 bases). This CDR3 has 12 amino acids. Trimming stripped 7 bases from V and 13 bases from J, with 17 bases between. Per germline, CDR1 MDHEN and CDR2 SYDVKM. CDR3 bases: TGTGCCAGCAATTCCCAGGGCACCGTACAGTACTTC. It codes for CASNSQGTVQYF.

The rearrangement links TRBV9 to TRBJ2-5, with 10 positions matching TRBD2. This CDR3 is 16 amino acids long. Germline loops: CDR1 SGDLS, CDR2 YYNGEE. With 1 base clipped from V and 1 base from J, the junction kept 4 bases outside the gene matches. CDR3 loop: CASSVTASGSQETQYF. CDR3 sequence (DNA): TGTGCCAGCAGCGTAACGGCTAGCGGGAGCCAAGAGACCCAGTACTTC. Together with reference TRBV9 and TRBJ2-5, the CDR3 gives the full variable domain: DSGVTQTPKHLITATGQRVTLRCSPRSGDLSVYWYQQSLDQGLQFLIQYYNGEERAKGNILERFSAQQFPDLHSELNLSSLELGDSALYFCASSVTASGSQETQYFGPGTRLLVL.

The chain combines TRBV11-2 with TRBJ1-5, with D hard to call. V was shortened by 5 bases and J by 5 bases, with 10 bases between the two germline ends. Per germline, CDR1 SGHAT and CDR2 FQNNGV. This CDR3 has 13 amino acids. The CDR3 protein is CASSLGSYQPQHF. The CDR3 nucleotides read TGTGCCAGCAGCCTAGGGAGTTATCAGCCCCAGCATTTT.

CDR3 in amino acids: CASSTLRGAGVGETQYF. The CDR3 region has the DNA TGTGCCAGTAGTACCCTCCGGGGGGCGGGAGTGGGAGAGACCCAGTACTTC. The chain uses TRBV19 and TRBJ2-5, with D perhaps TRBD2 (7 bases). This CDR3 region has 17 residues. The V end was cut by 4 bases, the J end by 4 bases, with 22 bases between. CDR1 and CDR2 (germline): LNHDA, SQIVND (reference sequence).

This chain joins TRBV11-2 and TRBJ2-5; 10 nucleotides align to TRBD2. The CDR3 extends over 15 amino acids. With 4 bases clipped from V and 5 bases from J, the junction kept 7 bases outside the gene matches. The germline V gene has CDR1 SGHAT and CDR2 FQNNGV. The CDR3 region is CASSWTSGGRETQYF. CDR3 nucleotides: TGTGCCAGCAGCTGGACTAGCGGAGGGAGGGAGACCCAGTACTTC.

V gene TRBV6-2 or TRBV6-3 combines with J gene TRBJ1-1; D ambiguous. V dropped 2 bases and J dropped 4 bases, with 8 bases sitting between them. The CDR3 sequence is 13 residues long. Germline V CDR1 and CDR2: MNHEY, SVGEGT. The CDR3 sequence: CASSYARGTEAFF. The CDR3 DNA sequence: TGTGCCAGCAGTTACGCCCGGGGCACTGAAGCTTTCTTT.

CDR3 protein: CASRAGVAGETQYF. DNA of the CDR3: TGTGCCAGCAGAGCAGGGGTAGCTGGGGAGACCCAGTACTTC. This sequence joins TRBV6-5 and TRBJ2-5; possibly TRBD1 for D (6 bases). In germline, CDR1 is MNHEY, CDR2 SVGAGI. Trimming took off 6 bases at V and 5 bases at J, with 16 bases between the two ends. The CDR3 sequence is 14 residues long.

There are a few counts of this clone. The chain is built from TRBV9 and TRBJ2-5, with 15 bases fitting TRBD2. CDR1 is SGDLS, CDR2 YYNGEE, per germline. This CDR3 has 16 residues. V gave up 3 bases and J gave up 4 bases; unmatched junction bases: 4. The CDR3 nucleotides read TGTGCCAGCAGCGCCGGACTAGCGGGAGGGTCAGAGACCCAGTACTTC. This encodes CASSAGLAGGSETQYF.

V usage is TRBV6-2 or TRBV6-3 and J usage is TRBJ2-5, with 11 nucleotides matching TRBD2. The V segment lost 0 bases and the J segment 2 bases; nucleotides outside the gene matches: 8. The V gene's germline CDR1 is MNHEY and CDR2 SVGEGT. This CDR3 is 18 amino acids long. CDR3 region: CASSYSSRLAGLQETQYF. The CDR3 bases are TGTGCCAGCAGTTACTCTAGTCGACTAGCGGGGCTTCAAGAGACCCAGTACTTC.

The chain uses TRBV19 and TRBJ1-1, with TRBD1 identical over 9 bases. CDR3 size: 15 residues. Germline-derived CDR1 and CDR2 are LNHDA and SQIVND (reference sequence). After removal of 6 bases from V and 0 bases from J, the junction contained 5 bases not matched to a gene. The CDR3: CASSLQGAVNTEAFF. CDR3 nucleotide sequence: TGTGCCAGTAGCCTACAGGGGGCAGTGAACACTGAAGCTTTCTTT. Variable domain in full (rest from reference TRBV19 and TRBJ1-1): DGGITQSPKYLFRKEGQNVTLSCEQNLNHDAMYWYRQDPGQGLRLIYYSQIVNDFQKGDIAEGYSVSREKKESFPLTVTSAQKNPTAFYLCASSLQGAVNTEAFFGQGTRLTVV.

The gene calls are TRBV5-4 and TRBJ2-7; TRBD1 agrees at 8 bases. CDR3 length: 14 amino acids. J was trimmed by 2 bases and V by 2 bases; bases with no gene match: 3. Germline V lookup: CDR1 SGHNT, CDR2 YYREEE (reference sequence). In DNA form, the CDR3 reads TGTGCCAGCAGCTTTGAACAGGGGGCCTACGAGCAGTACTTC. As protein: CASSFEQGAYEQYF.

V gene TRBV5-1 combines with J gene TRBJ1-2; possible D gene TRBD1, 5 bases. Trimming cost V 1 base and J 7 bases, with 17 bases left between them. The CDR3 has 15 residues. Germline V gene sequence: CDR1 SGHRS, CDR2 YFSETQ. The CDR3 is CASSLWAGISGGYTF. The CDR3 coding sequence is TGCGCCAGCAGCTTGTGGGCAGGGATTTCAGGTGGCTACACCTTC.

V is TRBV7-9 and J is TRBJ2-3; 11 bases line up with TRBD1. Germline CDR1 SEHNR, CDR2 FQNEAQ (reference sequence). The CDR3 is 15 residues long. The trim removed 2 bases at V and 5 bases at J, leaving 3 bases unmatched. Written as DNA, the CDR3 is TGTGCCAGCAGCTTAATGGGACAGGGGGTAGATACGCAGTATTTT. Protein: CASSLMGQGVDTQYF. Full variable domain (outside the CDR3, taken from reference TRBV7-9 and TRBJ2-3): DTGVSQNPRHKITKRGQNVTFRCDPISEHNRLYWYRQTLGQGPEFLTYFQNEAQLEKSRLLSDRFSAERPKGSFSTLEIQRTEQGDSAMYLCASSLMGQGVDTQYFGPGTRLTVL.

V is TRBV27 and J is TRBJ2-7; 7 bases fit TRBD1. CDR3 length equals 14 residues. Looked up from germline, CDR1 is MNHEY and CDR2 is SMNVEV (reference sequence). J was trimmed by 3 bases and V by 4 bases; bases with no gene match: 6. CDR3 sequence reads: CASSWGTGDYEQYF. For the CDR3, the DNA is TGTGCCAGCAGTTGGGGAACAGGGGACTACGAGCAGTACTTC.

The V call is TRBV10-3, the J call TRBJ2-1, with 11 bases identical to TRBD2. This CDR3 is 16 amino acids long. Germline loops: CDR1 ENHRY, CDR2 SYGVKD. The V segment lost 4 bases and the J segment 6 bases; nucleotides outside the gene matches: 8. The CDR3 nucleotides read TGTGCCATCAGTGGAGGGGCTAGCGGGAGGTCCAATGAGCAGTTCTTC. Translated, it gives CAISGGASGRSNEQFF.

CDR3 loop: CASSSPDRPSYEQYF. The CDR3 region has the DNA TGTGCCAGTAGTAGCCCCGACAGGCCCTCCTACGAGCAGTACTTC. The chain uses TRBV19 and TRBJ2-7; tentative D call: TRBD1 (6 bases). V gave up 4 bases and J gave up 0 bases, with 13 bases separating them. This CDR3 spans 15 amino acids. The germline V gene has CDR1 LNHDA and CDR2 SQIVND (reference sequence).

The chain carries TRBV19 and TRBJ1-2; TRBD1 aligns across 9 bases. The CDR3 is 15 amino acids. Germline assignment: CDR1 LNHDA and CDR2 SQIVND (reference sequence). V lost 7 bases to trimming and J lost 4 bases; unmatched junction nucleotides: 10. In nucleotides, the CDR3 is TGTGCCAGTACCATGGGACAGGGAGTACTCTATGGCTACACCTTC. Its protein is CASTMGQGVLYGYTF.

CDR3 in DNA: TGTGCCAGCAGTTACCGACGGACACACCAAATCACTGAAGCTTTCTTT. Protein sequence: CASSYRRTHQITEAFF. The J gene is TRBJ1-1, the V gene TRBV6-5; TRBD1 is a possible D gene (5 bases). Germline V gives CDR1 MNHEY, CDR2 SVGAGI. This CDR3 is 16 amino acids long. Trimming removed 2 bases at V and 4 bases at J, with 17 bases between.

The chain is built from TRBV9 and TRBJ1-1; D is ambiguous. The CDR3 has 14 residues. V was shortened by 2 bases and J by 4 bases, with 12 bases between the two germline ends. Germline V gene data show CDR1 as SGDLS and CDR2 as YYNGEE. The CDR3 here is CASSVGRFGTEAFF. The CDR3 nucleotides are TGTGCCAGCAGCGTGGGGAGGTTTGGCACTGAAGCTTTCTTT.

V usage is TRBV19 and J usage is TRBJ2-3; 9 positions match TRBD1. V shed 4 bases and J 5 bases; nucleotides not matched to a gene: 7. Per germline, CDR1 LNHDA and CDR2 SQIVND (reference sequence). The CDR3 runs 15 residues. The CDR3 bases are TGTGCCAGTAGTACCGGGACAGGGTGGGGAGATACGCAGTATTTT. It specifies CASSTGTGWGDTQYF. The full variable domain, in which reference TRBV19 and TRBJ2-3 provide the parts outside the CDR3, is DGGITQSPKYLFRKEGQNVTLSCEQNLNHDAMYWYRQDPGQGLRLIYYSQIVNDFQKGDIAEGYSVSREKKESFPLTVTSAQKNPTAFYLCASSTGTGWGDTQYFGPGTRLTVL.

This clone was seen once. The chain employs TRBV30 and TRBJ2-7; the D gene is possibly TRBD2 (5 bases). Per the germline V gene, CDR1 is GTSNPN and CDR2 is SVGIG (reference sequence). The CDR3 runs 13 residues. V was cut by 5 bases and J by 2 bases, with 13 bases left in between. CDR3 protein: CAWAPGSTYEQYF. In DNA form, the CDR3 reads TGTGCCTGGGCCCCGGGGTCCACCTACGAGCAGTACTTC.

The chain has TRBV19 and TRBJ2-3; 7 bases agree with TRBD1. Germline assignment: CDR1 LNHDA and CDR2 SQIVND (reference sequence). With V trimmed by 3 bases and J by 5 bases, 8 bases remained unmatched. The CDR3 has 15 residues. The CDR3 spells CASSMVGQPGDTQYF. The CDR3, as DNA: TGTGCCAGTAGTATGGTGGGACAGCCGGGAGATACGCAGTATTTT.